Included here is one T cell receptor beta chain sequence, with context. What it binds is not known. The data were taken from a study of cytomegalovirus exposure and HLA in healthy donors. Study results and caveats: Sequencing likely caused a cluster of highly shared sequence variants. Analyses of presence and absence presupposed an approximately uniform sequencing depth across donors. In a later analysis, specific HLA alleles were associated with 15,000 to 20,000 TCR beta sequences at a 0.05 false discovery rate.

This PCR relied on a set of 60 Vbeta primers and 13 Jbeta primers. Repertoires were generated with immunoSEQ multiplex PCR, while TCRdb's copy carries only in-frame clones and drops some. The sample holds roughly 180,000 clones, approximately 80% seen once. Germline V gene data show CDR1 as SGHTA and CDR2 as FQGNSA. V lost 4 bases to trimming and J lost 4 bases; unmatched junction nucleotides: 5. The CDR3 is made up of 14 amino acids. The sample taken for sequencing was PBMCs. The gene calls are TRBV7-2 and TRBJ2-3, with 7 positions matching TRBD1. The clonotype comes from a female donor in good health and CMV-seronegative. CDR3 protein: CASSYRTGADTQYF. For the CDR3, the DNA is TGTGCCAGCAGCTATCGTACAGGGGCAGATACGCAGTATTTT.